This TCR beta chain is drawn from a study of a mutant IDH1 vaccine in newly diagnosed glioma. The wider study: Vaccines were first given 4-6 weeks after radiotherapy alone, or with temozolomide cycles.

This CDR3 is built from 17 residues. Germline values: CDR1 SGHTA, CDR2 FQGNSA. The V segment lost 7 bases and the J segment 0 bases; nucleotides outside the gene matches: 10. Clones were read by immunoSEQ multiplex PCR, and TCRdb kept only the in-frame ones, dropping some. The sample holds about 66,000 clones, about 73% seen once. The time point here: week 35, safety follow-up. In every dose of vaccine, 300 ug of mutant IDH1 20-mer peptide was given alongside topical imiquimod. There were new WHO grade 3 or 4 astrocytomas in the donors, and these were IDH1-mutant and ATRX-lost. Remarks on this clone: Its specificity is not known.

Findings and caveats of the study: Immune responses induced by the vaccine were seen in about 93% of patients, spanning multiple MHC alleles. Pseudoprogression seemingly bore no relation to changes in top peripheral T cell clonotypes.

The sequences come from PBMCs, collected from a glioma patient whose treatment included an IDH1 peptide vaccine. This clonotype was sampled from a man in his forties or fifties with glioma. V usage is TRBV7-2 and J usage is TRBJ2-1; 9 bases fit TRBD2. Here the CDR3 reads CASTTPRSGGSYNEQFF. CDR3 DNA sequence: TGTGCCAGCACAACCCCTCGTAGCGGGGGCTCCTACAATGAGCAGTTCTTC. The full variable domain, its missing parts supplied by reference TRBV7-2 and TRBJ2-1, is GAGVSQSPSNKVTEKGKDVELRCDPISGHTALYWYRQSLGQGLEFLIYFQGNSAPDKSGLPSDRFSAERTGGSVSTLTIQRTQQEDSAVYLCASTTPRSGGSYNEQFFGPGTRLTVL.